The 12 T cell receptor beta chains in this list originate from one sample, sequenced in a study of OX40 agonist ivuxolimab in advanced cancers. Libraries were prepared by immunoSEQ multiplex PCR; TCRdb keeps only in-frame clonotypes and omits some of them. Of some 64,000 clones in the sample, roughly nine tenths are singletons; the top ten hold around 19%. This sample comprised CD4+ or CD8+ T cells sorted from blood, obtained in a trial of the OX40 agonist ivuxolimab. The receptors stem from an adult with an advanced solid tumor such as melanoma, head and neck, liver or kidney cancer.

This chain uses TRBV30 with TRBJ2-7; D ambiguous. The V end was cut by 2 bases, the J end by 3 bases, with 11 bases between. Germline lookup yields CDR1 GTSNPN and CDR2 SVGIG (reference sequence). This CDR3 region has 13 residues. CDR3 amino acids: CAWSLHYNYEQYF. The CDR3 DNA sequence: TGTGCCTGGAGTCTCCACTATAACTACGAGCAGTACTTC.

A remark on this clone: This same CDR3 is encoded by further DNA sequences in the sample. The V gene is TRBV6-6, the J gene TRBJ2-7, with a possible D match to TRBD1 (5 bases). Germline loops: CDR1 MNHNY, CDR2 SVGAGI (reference sequence). The CDR3 is made up of 15 amino acids. Trimming shortened V by 2 bases and J by 7 bases, and 18 bases separated the two germline ends. This CDR3 reads CASSYGQFHQEEQYF. CDR3 sequence (DNA): TGTGCCAGCAGTTACGGACAATTCCACCAGGAGGAGCAGTACTTC.

The J gene is TRBJ2-7, the V gene TRBV11-2; 10 bases match TRBD2. This CDR3 contains 14 residues. V shed 4 bases and J 7 bases; nucleotides not matched to a gene: 7. CDR1 SGHAT and CDR2 FQNNGV come from the germline V gene. This CDR3 is CASSYLAGVSEQYF. In DNA, the CDR3 is TGTGCCAGCAGCTACCTAGCGGGGGTGTCGGAGCAGTACTTC.

The chain combines TRBV5-6 with TRBJ2-5; D gene unclear. The J call could be wrong; TRBJ2-7 is a better fit for the DNA end. Germline V gene sequence: CDR1 SGHDT, CDR2 YYEEEE. The CDR3 extends over 14 amino acids. Written as DNA, the CDR3 is TGTGCCAGCAGCTCCGGTAATGTGTACTACGAGCAGTACTTC. This codes for CASSSGNVYYEQYF.

The rearrangement joins TRBV7-8 to TRBJ2-1; 7 bases map to TRBD1. CDR1 is SGHVS and CDR2 is FQNEAQ in the germline V gene. With 5 bases clipped from V and 4 bases from J, the junction kept 14 bases outside the gene matches. CDR3 length: 17 amino acids. CDR3 sequence: CASSPATGTDLYNEQFF. The CDR3, as DNA: TGTGCCAGCAGCCCCGCAACGGGGACAGATCTTTACAATGAGCAGTTCTTC.

V gene TRBV15 combines with J gene TRBJ2-3, with 9 bases fitting TRBD2. Unmatched junction bases numbered 6, after V lost 1 base and J lost 4 bases. Germline V gene data show CDR1 as LNHNV and CDR2 as YYDKDF (reference sequence). The CDR3 runs to 16 residues. The chain's CDR3 is CATSRGGGGAADTQYF. The CDR3 region has the DNA TGTGCCACCAGCAGAGGTGGCGGGGGGGCCGCAGATACGCAGTATTTT.

The rearrangement links TRBV11-2 to TRBJ2-5; tentative D call: TRBD1 (6 bases). Germline CDR1 is SGHAT and CDR2 is FQNNGV. The CDR3 has 13 residues. With 6 bases removed from V and 4 bases from J, the gap between germline ends came to 12 bases. As DNA, the CDR3 is TGTGCCAGCAGATCTAGGGGGACAGAGACCCAGTACTTC. It specifies CASRSRGTETQYF. Supplemented by reference TRBV11-2 and TRBJ2-5, the full variable domain reads EAGVAQSPRYKIIEKRQSVAFWCNPISGHATLYWYQQILGQGPKLLIQFQNNGVVDDSQLPKDRFSAERLKGVDSTLKIQPAKLEDSAVYLCASRSRGTETQYFGPGTRLLVL.

The chain carries TRBV13 and TRBJ2-3; the D gene is possibly TRBD1 (5 bases). V was shortened by 5 bases and J by 0 bases, with 15 bases between the two germline ends. Germline V gives CDR1 PRHDT, CDR2 FYEKMQ (reference sequence). CDR3 size: 16 residues. Written as DNA, the CDR3 is TGTGCCAGCAGCCAAATCTGGGGCGTGAGCACAGATACGCAGTATTTT. This codes for CASSQIWGVSTDTQYF.

The V call is TRBV11-2, the J call TRBJ1-6; D possibly corresponds to TRBD1 (6 bases). Germline V CDR1 and CDR2: SGHAT, FQNNGV. CDR3 length: 13 amino acids. Trimming stripped 3 bases from V and 10 bases from J, with 10 bases between. CDR3 sequence reads: CASSFQGQSPLHF. In nucleotides, the CDR3 is TGTGCCAGCAGCTTTCAGGGGCAGTCACCCCTCCACTTT.

The chain uses TRBV7-9 and TRBJ2-7, with 7 positions matching TRBD1. The CDR3 extends over 12 amino acids. V shed 5 bases and J 5 bases; nucleotides not matched to a gene: 3. The germline V gene has CDR1 SEHNR and CDR2 FQNEAQ (reference sequence). CDR3: CASSRDSHEQYF. CDR3 nucleotides: TGTGCCAGCAGCCGGGACAGTCACGAGCAGTACTTC. Variable domain in full (rest from reference TRBV7-9 and TRBJ2-7): DTGVSQNPRHKITKRGQNVTFRCDPISEHNRLYWYRQTLGQGPEFLTYFQNEAQLEKSRLLSDRFSAERPKGSFSTLEIQRTEQGDSAMYLCASSRDSHEQYFGPGTRLTVT.

This clone was seen more than once but under ten times. This chain joins TRBV7-3 and TRBJ1-1; D is undetermined. CDR3 length: 15 residues. The V end was cut by 2 bases, the J end by 0 bases, with 10 bases between. CDR1 and CDR2 from the germline V gene are SGHTA and FQGTGA. The CDR3 coding sequence is TGTGCCAGCAGCTTAGAGTGGGGTATGAACACTGAAGCTTTCTTT. Protein sequence: CASSLEWGMNTEAFF.

The chain employs TRBV27 and TRBJ2-1, with a possible D match to TRBD2 (5 bases). The V end was cut by 6 bases, the J end by 1 base, with 10 bases between. From germline, CDR1 is MNHEY and CDR2 SMNVEV (reference sequence). The length of the CDR3 is 14 residues. The CDR3 coding sequence is TGTGCCAGCAGCCGGACGGGATCCTACAATGAGCAGTTCTTC. Protein sequence: CASSRTGSYNEQFF.